This TCR beta chain was sequenced during a study of shared clonotypes between healthy human individuals. Germline V lookup: CDR1 SGHRS, CDR2 YFSETQ. This CDR3 region has 15 residues. After removal of 3 bases from V and 4 bases from J, the junction contained 7 bases not matched to a gene. Details on this clone: Its antigen is as yet unknown.

General study results and limits: Compared with memory subsets, naive subsets generally had larger estimated richness.

Assay: immunoSEQ multiplex PCR; the TCRdb copy retains only in-frame clones and omits some. This table holds a few million clones, 85% to 95% found once. Sequencing was done on a sample of naive CD4+ T cells from PBMCs. Regarding subset: CD45RA+ positively selected. The J gene is TRBJ1-3, the V gene TRBV5-1; 7 bases are shared with TRBD1. The receptor's source is a young man in good health. Some clones in this sample may be carry-over from other donors' samples. Written as DNA, the CDR3 is TGCGCCAGCAGCTCGAATACAGGGGACGGAAACACCATATATTTT. The encoded protein is CASSSNTGDGNTIYF.